The 9 T cell receptor beta chains below come from one sample, sequenced in a study of blood T cell repertoires in COVID-19. Repertoires were generated with immunoSEQ multiplex PCR, while TCRdb's copy carries only in-frame clones and drops some. The sample gives a few hundred thousand clones, about 84% of which show up once; 1.5% to 2% is in the top ten. The specimen was peripheral blood. These receptors were collected from a woman in her fifties or sixties with acute or convalescent COVID-19.

This clone was counted once. The chain recombines TRBV5-1 with TRBJ2-7; 7 bases are a match to TRBD1. CDR1 and CDR2 (germline): SGHRS, YFSETQ. The CDR3 length is 14 residues. Trimming at V came to 2 bases and at J to 3 bases, leaving 5 bases not matched to a gene. For the CDR3, the DNA is TGCGCCAGCAGCTTCGACAGGGCCGACTACGAGCAGTACTTC. Translation: CASSFDRADYEQYF.

The CDR3 bases are TGTGCCAGCAGTTATGTCGGGGATTCTCCCGGGGAGCTGTTTTTT. As protein: CASSYVGDSPGELFF. The gene calls are TRBV27 and TRBJ2-2, with D tentatively TRBD2 (5 bases). Between the trimmed V and J ends, which lost 4 bases and 6 bases, there was a span of 15 bases. The CDR3 extends over 15 amino acids. Germline V gives CDR1 MNHEY, CDR2 SMNVEV (reference sequence).

This sequence joins TRBV7-8 and TRBJ1-5, with D tentatively TRBD1 (6 bases). Looked up from germline, CDR1 is SGHVS and CDR2 is FQNEAQ. The CDR3 loop spans 17 amino acids. V dropped 1 base and J dropped 3 bases, with 16 bases sitting between them. The DNA of the CDR3 is TGTGCCAGCAGCTTAGTGGTGAAGGACAGTCACAATCAGCCCCAGCATTTT. This translates into CASSLVVKDSHNQPQHF.

The gene calls are TRBV5-4 and TRBJ2-1, with D perhaps matching TRBD1 (6 bases). CDR1 SGHNT and CDR2 YYREEE come from the germline V gene (reference sequence). This CDR3 contains 16 residues. V was clipped by 0 bases and J by 0 bases, with 10 bases between them. The CDR3 loop reads CASSLGLGGSYNEQFF. In nucleotides, the CDR3 is TGTGCCAGCAGCTTGGGGCTAGGGGGCTCCTACAATGAGCAGTTCTTC.

The J gene is TRBJ1-1, the V gene TRBV18; the match to TRBD1 covers 8 bases. Losses at the gene ends were 3 bases for V and 5 bases for J; bases not matched to a gene: 8. The CDR3 consists of 15 residues. Per germline, CDR1 KGHSH and CDR2 LQKENI. CDR3 bases: TGTGCCAGCTCACCGACCGGGACAGGTGTGACTGAAGCTTTCTTT. This sequence encodes CASSPTGTGVTEAFF.

The table lists this clone with a few counts. This sequence joins TRBV24-1 and TRBJ2-2, with TRBD1 matching over 8 bases. Germline values: CDR1 KGHDR, CDR2 SFDVKD. V gave up 1 base and J gave up 4 bases; unmatched junction bases: 13. CDR3 length: 19 amino acids. The CDR3 sequence: CATSDFVRGQVRGTGELFF. The CDR3 DNA reads as TGTGCCACCAGTGATTTCGTCAGGGGGCAGGTTAGAGGCACCGGGGAGCTGTTTTTT.

CDR3 region: CASSLGGRAKNIQYF. As DNA, the CDR3 is TGTGCCAGCAGCTTGGGAGGGAGAGCCAAAAACATTCAGTACTTC. This sequence joins TRBV5-4 and TRBJ2-4; perhaps TRBD2 as D (5 bases). V lost 0 bases and J 0 bases, leaving 7 bases between the germline ends. Germline values: CDR1 SGHNT, CDR2 YYREEE (reference sequence). This CDR3 contains 15 residues.

V and J are TRBV6-2 or TRBV6-3 and TRBJ2-1; 12 bases fit TRBD2. This CDR3 contains 18 residues. The ends lost 2 bases at V and 1 base at J; junction bases unmatched: 6. Per germline, CDR1 MNHEY and CDR2 SVGEGT. CDR3 bases: TGTGCCAGCAGTTACGTGACTAGCGGGAGTGCGTCCTACAATGAGCAGTTCTTC. Translated, it gives CASSYVTSGSASYNEQFF.

This rearrangement joins TRBV19 to TRBJ2-5; D is ambiguous. CDR3 length: 14 amino acids. V was clipped by 6 bases and J by 5 bases, with 16 bases between them. Germline V lookup: CDR1 LNHDA, CDR2 SQIVND (reference sequence). The CDR3 region is CASSQSRSRETQYF. In DNA form, the CDR3 reads TGTGCCAGTAGCCAATCGCGAAGCCGGGAGACCCAGTACTTC.